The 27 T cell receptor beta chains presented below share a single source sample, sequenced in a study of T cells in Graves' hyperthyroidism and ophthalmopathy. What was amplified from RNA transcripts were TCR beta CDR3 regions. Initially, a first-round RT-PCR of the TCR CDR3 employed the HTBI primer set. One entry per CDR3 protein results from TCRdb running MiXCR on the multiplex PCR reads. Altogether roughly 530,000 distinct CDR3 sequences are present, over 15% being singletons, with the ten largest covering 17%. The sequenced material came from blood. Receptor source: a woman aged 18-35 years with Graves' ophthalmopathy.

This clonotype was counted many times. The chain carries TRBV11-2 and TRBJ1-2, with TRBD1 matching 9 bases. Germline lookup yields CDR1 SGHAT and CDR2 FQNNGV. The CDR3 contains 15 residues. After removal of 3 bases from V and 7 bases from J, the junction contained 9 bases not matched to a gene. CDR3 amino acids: CASSLVTGGIGGYTF. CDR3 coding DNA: TGTGCCAGCAGCTTGGTTACAGGGGGCATCGGTGGCTACACCTTC.

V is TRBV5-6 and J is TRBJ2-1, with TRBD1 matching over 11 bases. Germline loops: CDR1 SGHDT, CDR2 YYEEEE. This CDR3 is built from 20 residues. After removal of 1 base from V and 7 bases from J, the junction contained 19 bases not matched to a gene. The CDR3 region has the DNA TGTGCCAGCAGCTTGATCTGGGACAGGGGGGGCAAGAGGTCAACGAATGAGCAGTTCTTC. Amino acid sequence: CASSLIWDRGGKRSTNEQFF.

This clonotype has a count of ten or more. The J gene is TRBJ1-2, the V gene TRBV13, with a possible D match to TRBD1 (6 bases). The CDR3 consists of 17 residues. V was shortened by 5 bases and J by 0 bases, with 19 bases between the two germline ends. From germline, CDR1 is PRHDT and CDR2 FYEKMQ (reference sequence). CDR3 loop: CASSPFMDSRANYGYTF. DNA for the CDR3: TGTGCCAGCAGCCCCTTTATGGACAGCCGAGCTAACTATGGCTACACCTTC.

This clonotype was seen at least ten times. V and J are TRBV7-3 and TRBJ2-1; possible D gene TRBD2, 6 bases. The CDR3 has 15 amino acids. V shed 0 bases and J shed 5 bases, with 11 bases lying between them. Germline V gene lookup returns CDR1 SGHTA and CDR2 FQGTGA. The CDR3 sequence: CASSLTAGSNNEQFF. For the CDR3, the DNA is TGTGCCAGCAGCTTAACGGCGGGATCGAACAATGAGCAGTTCTTC.

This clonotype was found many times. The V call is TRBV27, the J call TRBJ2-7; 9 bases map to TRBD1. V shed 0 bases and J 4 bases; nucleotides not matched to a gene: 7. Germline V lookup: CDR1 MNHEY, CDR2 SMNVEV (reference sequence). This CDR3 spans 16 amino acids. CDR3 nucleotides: TGTGCCAGCAGTTTATCAAGTGGGACAGGGCTATACGAGCAGTACTTC. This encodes CASSLSSGTGLYEQYF.

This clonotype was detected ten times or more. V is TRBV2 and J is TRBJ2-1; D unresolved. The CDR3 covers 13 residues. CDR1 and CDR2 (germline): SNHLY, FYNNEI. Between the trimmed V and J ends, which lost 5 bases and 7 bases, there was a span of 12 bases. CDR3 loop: CASSRRNENEQFF. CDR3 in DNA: TGTGCCAGCAGTAGACGAAACGAAAATGAGCAGTTCTTC.

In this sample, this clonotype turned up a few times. The CDR3 loop is CASSFRLAGDTDTQYF. The CDR3 DNA sequence: TGTGCCAGCAGCTTCAGGCTAGCGGGAGACACAGATACGCAGTATTTT. The chain uses TRBV4-2 and TRBJ2-3, with TRBD2 identical over 10 bases. Germline V CDR1 and CDR2: LGHNA, YNFKEQ. CDR3 length: 16 residues. V was clipped by 5 bases and J by 2 bases; unmatched bases: 7.

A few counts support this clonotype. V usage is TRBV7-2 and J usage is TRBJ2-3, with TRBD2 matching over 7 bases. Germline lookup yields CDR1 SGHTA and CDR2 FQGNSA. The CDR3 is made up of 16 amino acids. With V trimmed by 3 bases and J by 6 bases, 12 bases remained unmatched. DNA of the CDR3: TGTGCCAGCAGCTTTGAAGCCTGGGAGGGCCTGGATACGCAGTATTTT. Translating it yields CASSFEAWEGLDTQYF. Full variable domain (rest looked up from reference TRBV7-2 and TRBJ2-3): GAGVSQSPSNKVTEKGKDVELRCDPISGHTALYWYRQSLGQGLEFLIYFQGNSAPDKSGLPSDRFSAERTGGSVSTLTIQRTQQEDSAVYLCASSFEAWEGLDTQYFGPGTRLTVL.

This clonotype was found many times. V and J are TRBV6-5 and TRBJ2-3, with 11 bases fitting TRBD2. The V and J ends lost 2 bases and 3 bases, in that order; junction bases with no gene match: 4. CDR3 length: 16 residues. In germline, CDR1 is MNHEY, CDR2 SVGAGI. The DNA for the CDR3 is TGTGCCAGCAGTTACGGGGGACTAGCGGCAACAGATACGCAGTATTTT. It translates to CASSYGGLAATDTQYF.

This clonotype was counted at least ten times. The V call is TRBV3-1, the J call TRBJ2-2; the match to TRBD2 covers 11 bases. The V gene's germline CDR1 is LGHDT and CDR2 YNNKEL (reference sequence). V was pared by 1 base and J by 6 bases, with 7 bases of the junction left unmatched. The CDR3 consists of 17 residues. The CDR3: CASSQGLLAGAAGELFF. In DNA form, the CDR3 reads TGTGCCAGCAGCCAAGGCTTACTAGCGGGAGCAGCCGGGGAGCTGTTTTTT.

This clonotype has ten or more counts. The CDR3 DNA is TGTGCCAGCAGCGCGACTAGCTCCCCATACAATGAGCAGTTCTTC. It is translated as CASSATSSPYNEQFF. The chain employs TRBV11-2 and TRBJ2-1; 7 bases are a match to TRBD2. Trimming removed 5 bases from V and 4 bases from J; junction bases left unmatched: 8. Germline CDR1 reads SGHAT; CDR2 reads FQNNGV. The CDR3 length is 15 residues.

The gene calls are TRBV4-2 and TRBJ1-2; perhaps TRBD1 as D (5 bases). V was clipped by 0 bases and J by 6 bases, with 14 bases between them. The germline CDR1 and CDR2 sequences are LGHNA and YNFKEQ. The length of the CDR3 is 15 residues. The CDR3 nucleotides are TGTGCCAGCAGCCAAGATTTGCCAGGGAACCATGGCTACACCTTC. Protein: CASSQDLPGNHGYTF.

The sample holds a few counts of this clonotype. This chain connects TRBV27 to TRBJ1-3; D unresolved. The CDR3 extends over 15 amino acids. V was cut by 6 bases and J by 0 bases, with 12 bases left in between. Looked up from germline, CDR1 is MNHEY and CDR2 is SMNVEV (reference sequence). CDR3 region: CASRDPTDSGNTIYF. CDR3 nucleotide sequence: TGTGCCAGCAGAGACCCAACAGACTCTGGAAACACCATATATTTT.

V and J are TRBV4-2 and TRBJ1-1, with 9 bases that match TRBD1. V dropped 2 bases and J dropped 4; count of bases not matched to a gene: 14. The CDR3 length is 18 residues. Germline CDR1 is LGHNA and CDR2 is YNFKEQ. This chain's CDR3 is CASSQLPGTGSGSTEAFF. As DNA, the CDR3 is TGTGCCAGCAGCCAACTCCCCGGGACAGGGAGTGGAAGCACTGAAGCTTTCTTT.

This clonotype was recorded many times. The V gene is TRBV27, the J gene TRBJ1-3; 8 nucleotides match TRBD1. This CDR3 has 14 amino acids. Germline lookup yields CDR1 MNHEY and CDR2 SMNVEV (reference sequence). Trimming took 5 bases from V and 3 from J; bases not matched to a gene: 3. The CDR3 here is CASSPTGVGNTIYF. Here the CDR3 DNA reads TGTGCCAGCAGTCCGACAGGGGTTGGAAACACCATATATTTT.

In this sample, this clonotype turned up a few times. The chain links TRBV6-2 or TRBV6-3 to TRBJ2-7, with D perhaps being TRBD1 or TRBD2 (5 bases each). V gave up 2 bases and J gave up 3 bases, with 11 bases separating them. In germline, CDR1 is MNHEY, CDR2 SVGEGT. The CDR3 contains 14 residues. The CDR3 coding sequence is TGTGCCAGCAGTTACCGGGACCGTCACTACGAGCAGTACTTC. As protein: CASSYRDRHYEQYF.

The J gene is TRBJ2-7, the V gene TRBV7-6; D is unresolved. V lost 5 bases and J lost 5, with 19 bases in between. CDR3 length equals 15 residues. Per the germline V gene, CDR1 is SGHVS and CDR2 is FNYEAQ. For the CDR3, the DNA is TGTGCCAGCAGCCCCCGCGAAGCGATAGTCCACGAGCAGTACTTC. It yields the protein CASSPREAIVHEQYF.

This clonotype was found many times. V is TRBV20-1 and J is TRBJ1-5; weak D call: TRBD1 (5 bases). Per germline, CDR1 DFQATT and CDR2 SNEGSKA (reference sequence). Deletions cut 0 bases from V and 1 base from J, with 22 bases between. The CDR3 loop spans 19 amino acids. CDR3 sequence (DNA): TGCAGTGCTAGAGATCATGTCGGGGCTTGGCGGACCAGCAATCAGCCCCAGCATTTT. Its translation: CSARDHVGAWRTSNQPQHF.

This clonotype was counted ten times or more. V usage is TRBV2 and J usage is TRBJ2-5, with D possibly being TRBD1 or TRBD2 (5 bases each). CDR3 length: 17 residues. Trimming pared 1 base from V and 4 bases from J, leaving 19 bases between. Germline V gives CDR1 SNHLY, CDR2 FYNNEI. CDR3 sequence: CASSEVGPLGVRETQYF. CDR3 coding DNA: TGTGCCAGCAGTGAAGTCGGTCCATTGGGGGTCCGAGAGACCCAGTACTTC.

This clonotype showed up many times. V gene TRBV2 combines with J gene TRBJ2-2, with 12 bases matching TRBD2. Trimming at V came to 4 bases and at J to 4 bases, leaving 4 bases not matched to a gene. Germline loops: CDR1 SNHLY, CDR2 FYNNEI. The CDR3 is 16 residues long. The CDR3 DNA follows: TGTGCCAGCAGTGGACTAGCGGGAGTCGGCACCGGGGAGCTGTTTTTT. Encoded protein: CASSGLAGVGTGELFF.

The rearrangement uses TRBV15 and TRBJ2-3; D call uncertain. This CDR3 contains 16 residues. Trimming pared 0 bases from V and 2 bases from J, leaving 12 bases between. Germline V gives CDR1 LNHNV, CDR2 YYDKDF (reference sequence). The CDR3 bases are TGTGCCACCAGCAGAGATCGAGCGCTTAACACAGATACGCAGTATTTT. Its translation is CATSRDRALNTDTQYF.

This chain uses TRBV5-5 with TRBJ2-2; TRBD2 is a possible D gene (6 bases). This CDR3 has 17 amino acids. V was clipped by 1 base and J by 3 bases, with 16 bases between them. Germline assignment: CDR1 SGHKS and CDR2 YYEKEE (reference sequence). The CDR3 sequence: CASSLPLLGGDTGELFF. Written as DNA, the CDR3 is TGTGCCAGCAGCTTGCCCCTCTTGGGGGGTGACACCGGGGAGCTGTTTTTT. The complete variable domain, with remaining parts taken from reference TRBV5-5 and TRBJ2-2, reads DAGVTQSPTHLIKTRGQQVTLRCSPISGHKSVSWYQQVLGQGPQFIFQYYEKEERGRGNFPDRFSARQFPNYSSELNVNALLLGDSALYLCASSLPLLGGDTGELFFGEGSRLTVL.

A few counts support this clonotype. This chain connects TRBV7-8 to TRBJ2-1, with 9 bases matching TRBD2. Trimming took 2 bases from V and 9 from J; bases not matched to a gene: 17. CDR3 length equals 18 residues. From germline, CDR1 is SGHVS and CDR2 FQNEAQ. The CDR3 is CASSLWSRSAGGPGEQFF. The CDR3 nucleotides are TGTGCCAGCAGCTTATGGAGTCGGAGTGCGGGAGGGCCTGGTGAGCAGTTCTTC.

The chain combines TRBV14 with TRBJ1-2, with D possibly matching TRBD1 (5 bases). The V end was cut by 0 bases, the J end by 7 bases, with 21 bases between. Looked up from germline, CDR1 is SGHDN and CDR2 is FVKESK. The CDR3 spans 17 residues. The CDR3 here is CASSQDGQGRLSFGYTF. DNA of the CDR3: TGTGCCAGCAGCCAAGATGGGCAGGGTCGATTATCTTTTGGCTACACCTTC.

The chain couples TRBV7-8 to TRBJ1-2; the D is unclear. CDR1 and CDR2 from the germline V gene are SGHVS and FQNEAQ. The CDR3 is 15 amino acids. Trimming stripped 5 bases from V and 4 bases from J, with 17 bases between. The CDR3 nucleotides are TGTGCCAGCAGCCCTGCAGCTAGGGCCGGCTATGGCTACACCTTC. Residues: CASSPAARAGYGYTF.

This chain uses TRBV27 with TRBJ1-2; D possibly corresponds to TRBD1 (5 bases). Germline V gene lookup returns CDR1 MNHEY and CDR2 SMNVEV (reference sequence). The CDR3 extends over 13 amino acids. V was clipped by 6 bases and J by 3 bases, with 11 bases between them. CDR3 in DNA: TGTGCCAGCAGCCCTCGACAGCACTATGGCTACACCTTC. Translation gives CASSPRQHYGYTF.

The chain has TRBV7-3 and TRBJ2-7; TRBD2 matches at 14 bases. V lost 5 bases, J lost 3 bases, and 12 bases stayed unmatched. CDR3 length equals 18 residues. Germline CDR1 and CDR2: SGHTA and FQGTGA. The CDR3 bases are TGTGCCAGCAGCCCGACCCTCCGGACTAGCGGGAGGTTCTACGAGCAGTACTTC. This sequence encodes CASSPTLRTSGRFYEQYF.